The source of this TCR beta chain is a study of OX40 agonist ivuxolimab in advanced cancers. TCRdb's copy holds only in-frame clones and misses some; the assay was immunoSEQ multiplex PCR. This sample has 90,000 to 100,000 clones; around 83% occur once, and the top ten carry about 1.6%. The CDR3 is made up of 14 amino acids. With 4 bases clipped from V and 5 bases from J, the junction kept 9 bases outside the gene matches. Per the germline V gene, CDR1 is SGHRS and CDR2 is YFSETQ. The sequence was obtained from an adult with an advanced solid tumor such as melanoma, head and neck, liver or kidney cancer. This chain links TRBV5-1 with TRBJ2-7, with 7 bases aligning to TRBD1. The specimen was CD4+ or CD8+ T cells sorted from blood, collected in a trial of the OX40 agonist ivuxolimab. The CDR3: CASSLQRGLNEQYF. DNA for the CDR3: TGCGCCAGCAGCCTCCAGAGGGGGCTGAACGAGCAGTACTTC.